This section outlines one TCR beta chain sequence together with its context. Germline V gene sequence: CDR1 SGHDT, CDR2 YYEEEE. Trimming took off 7 bases at V and 3 bases at J, with 14 bases between the two ends. There are 13 residues in the CDR3. The source of the sample is a study of blood T cell repertoires in COVID-19. Turning to the study itself: Specimens from acute and convalescent COVID-19 originated in the United States, Italy and Spain. PBMCs, B-cell-depleted T cells, or T cells were the source of the cDNA or gDNA that made up the material.

Per the study methods: Nucleated cell counts were estimated from reference gene primer amplification. TCRdb's table, derived via immunoSEQ multiplex PCR, lists solely in-frame clones and lacks some. V and J calls and clone size are those listed in that table; D and trimming were worked out from the DNA. The sample has about 63,000 clones, 70% to 90% seen once. Sequences were obtained from peripheral blood. This TCR was sampled from a man between 60 and 75 years old with COVID-19, enrolled during active disease. The chain carries TRBV5-6 and TRBJ2-7, with D tentatively TRBD2 (6 bases). CDR3 sequence (DNA): TGTGCCAGCTCGACGGGACTGGGCTACGAGCAGTACTTC. Amino acid sequence: CASSTGLGYEQYF.